This T cell receptor beta chain is drawn from a study of cytomegalovirus exposure and HLA in healthy donors. Vbeta (60) and Jbeta (13) primers were used in the PCR. The repertoire was sequenced with immunoSEQ multiplex PCR; TCRdb's copy has only in-frame clones and lacks some. The repertoire includes about 170,000 clones, 65% to 85% of them detected once, and approximately 6.9% sits in the top ten. Notes on the study in general: Presence/absence results assume similar sequencing depth per donor, which may not hold.

The ends were cut back, 3 bases at V and 6 bases at J, with 12 bases in the middle. The CDR3 loop spans 13 amino acids. The germline gives CDR1 SGHTA, CDR2 FQGNSA. On this clone: Its target is not known.

The receptor comes from a man in his forties in good health and CMV-seropositive. The specimen was PBMCs. The rearrangement uses TRBV7-2 and TRBJ2-7; the D gene is possibly TRBD2 (6 bases). As DNA, the CDR3 is TGTGCCAGCAGCTTGCGACGGGGGATCGAGCAGTACTTC. It specifies CASSLRRGIEQYF.